What follows is one T cell receptor beta chain and its context. Its specificity is not known. Unmatched junction bases numbered 9, after V lost 6 bases and J lost 5 bases. CDR3 size: 14 residues. Per germline, CDR1 SQVTM and CDR2 ANQGSEA. Using its own MiXCR run on the RT-PCR reads, TCRdb lists one record per CDR3 protein. This table holds about 240,000 distinct CDR3 sequences, more than 10% found once. These data belong to a study of response to subunit inactivated influenza vaccine. Study-wide results and limits: With each seasonal influenza vaccination, the authors suggested, few new T cells are recruited.

The specimen comprised non-naive T cells sorted from PBMCs, sampled 14 days before vaccination. The sequence came from a man aged 45 to 65 who received an inactivated influenza vaccine. The gene calls are TRBV29-1 and TRBJ1-1, with 10 bases that match TRBD1. The CDR3 region has the DNA TGCAGCGTGGGACAGGGGAGCGTATGGACTGAAGCTTTCTTT. It encodes CSVGQGSVWTEAFF. The variable domain in full, with the rest retrieved from reference TRBV29-1 and TRBJ1-1, is SAVISQKPSRDICQRGTSLTIQCQVDSQVTMMFWYRQQPGQSLTLIATANQGSEATYESGFVIDKFPISRPNLTFSTLTVSNMSPEDSSIYLCSVGQGSVWTEAFFGQGTRLTVV.